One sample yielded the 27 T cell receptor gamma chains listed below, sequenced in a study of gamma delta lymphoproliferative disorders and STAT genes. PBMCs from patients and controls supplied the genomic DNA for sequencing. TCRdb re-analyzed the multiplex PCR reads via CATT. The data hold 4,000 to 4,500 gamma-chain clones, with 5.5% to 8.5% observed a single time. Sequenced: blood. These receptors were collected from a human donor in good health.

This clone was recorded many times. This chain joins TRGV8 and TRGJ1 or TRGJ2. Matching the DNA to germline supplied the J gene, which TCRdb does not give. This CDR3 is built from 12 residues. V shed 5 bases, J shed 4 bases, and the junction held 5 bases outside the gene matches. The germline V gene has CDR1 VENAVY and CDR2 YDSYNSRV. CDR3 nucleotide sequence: TGTGCCACCTGGGGTGACTATTATAAGAAACTCTTT. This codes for CATWGDYYKKLF.

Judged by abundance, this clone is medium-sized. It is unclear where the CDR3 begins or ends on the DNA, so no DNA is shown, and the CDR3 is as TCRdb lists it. CDR3 residues: CTTVPAGLGTPYYKKLF. No call exists for the J gene, whereas the V gene is TRGV11. TRGV11 is an ORF for which the function is uncertain. The CDR3 comprises 17 residues, both ends counted.

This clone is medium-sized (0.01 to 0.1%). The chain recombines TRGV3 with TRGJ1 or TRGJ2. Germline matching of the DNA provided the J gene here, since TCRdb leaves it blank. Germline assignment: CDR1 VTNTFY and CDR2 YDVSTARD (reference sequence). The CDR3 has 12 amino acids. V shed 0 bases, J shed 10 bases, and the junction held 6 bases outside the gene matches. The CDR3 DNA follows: TGTGCCACCTGGGACAGGCCGAAGAAGAAACTCTTT. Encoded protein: CATWDRPKKKLF.

The CDR3 region has the DNA TGTGCCACCTGGGACGAGGTATGGGGATTGATCAAGACGTTT. It yields the protein CATWDEVWGLIKTF. The chain employs TRGV2 and TRGJP2. No J segment appears in TCRdb, so it was assigned here by matching the sequence to germline. J lost 13 bases, V lost 2 bases, and 13 bases had no gene match. The CDR3 length is 14 residues. Germline CDR1 EGSNGY, CDR2 YDSYNSKV.

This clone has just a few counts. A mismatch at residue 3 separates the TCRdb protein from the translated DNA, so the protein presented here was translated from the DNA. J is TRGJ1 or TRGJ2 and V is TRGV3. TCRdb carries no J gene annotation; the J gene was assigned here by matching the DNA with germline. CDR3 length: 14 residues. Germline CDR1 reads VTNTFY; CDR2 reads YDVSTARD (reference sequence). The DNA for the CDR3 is TGTGCCGCCTGGGACAGGCCCTATTATTATAAGAAACTCTTT. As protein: CAAWDRPYYYKKLF.

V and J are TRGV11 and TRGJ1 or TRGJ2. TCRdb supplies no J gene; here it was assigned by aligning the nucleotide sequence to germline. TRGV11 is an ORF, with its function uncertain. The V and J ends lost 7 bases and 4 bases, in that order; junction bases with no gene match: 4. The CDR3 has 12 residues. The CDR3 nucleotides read TGTGCCTGCTGGATAGTGTATTATAAGAAACTCTTT. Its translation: CACWIVYYKKLF.

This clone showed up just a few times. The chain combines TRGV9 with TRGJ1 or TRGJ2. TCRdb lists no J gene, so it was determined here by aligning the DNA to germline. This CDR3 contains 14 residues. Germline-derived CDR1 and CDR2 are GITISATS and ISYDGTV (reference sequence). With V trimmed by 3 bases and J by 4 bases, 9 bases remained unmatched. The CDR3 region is CALWEPNRYYKKLF. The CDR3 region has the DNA TGTGCCTTGTGGGAGCCTAATAGGTATTATAAGAAACTCTTT.

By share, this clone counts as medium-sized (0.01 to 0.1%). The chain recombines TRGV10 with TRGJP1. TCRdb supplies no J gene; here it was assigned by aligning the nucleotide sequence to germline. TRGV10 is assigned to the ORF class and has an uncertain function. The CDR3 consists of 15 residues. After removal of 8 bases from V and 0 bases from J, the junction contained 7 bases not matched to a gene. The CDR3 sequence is CAAWNFHTTGWFKIF. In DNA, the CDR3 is TGTGCTGCGTGGAATTTTCATACCACTGGTTGGTTCAAGATATTT.

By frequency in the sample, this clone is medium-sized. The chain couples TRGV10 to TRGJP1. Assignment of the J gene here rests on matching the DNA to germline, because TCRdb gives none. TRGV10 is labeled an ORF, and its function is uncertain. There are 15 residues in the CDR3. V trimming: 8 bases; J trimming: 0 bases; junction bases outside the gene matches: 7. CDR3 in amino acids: CAAWDRDTTGWFKIF. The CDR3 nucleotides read TGTGCTGCGTGGGATAGGGATACCACTGGTTGGTTCAAGATATTT.

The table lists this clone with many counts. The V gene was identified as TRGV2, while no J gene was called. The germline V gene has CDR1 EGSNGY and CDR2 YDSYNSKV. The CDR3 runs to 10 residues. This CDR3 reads CATWDGHLFF. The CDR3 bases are TGTGCCACCTGGGACGGCCACCTTTTCTTT.

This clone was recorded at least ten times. CDR3 in DNA: TGTGCCTTGTGGGAGATTCCTTATTATAAGAAACTCTTT. Translating gives CALWEIPYYKKLF. This chain links TRGV9 with TRGJ1 or TRGJ2. The J gene, left out of TCRdb, was set here by checking the DNA against germline. Unmatched junction bases numbered 5, after V lost 3 bases and J lost 3 bases. The CDR3 has 13 amino acids. Looked up from germline, CDR1 is GITISATS and CDR2 is ISYDGTV (reference sequence).

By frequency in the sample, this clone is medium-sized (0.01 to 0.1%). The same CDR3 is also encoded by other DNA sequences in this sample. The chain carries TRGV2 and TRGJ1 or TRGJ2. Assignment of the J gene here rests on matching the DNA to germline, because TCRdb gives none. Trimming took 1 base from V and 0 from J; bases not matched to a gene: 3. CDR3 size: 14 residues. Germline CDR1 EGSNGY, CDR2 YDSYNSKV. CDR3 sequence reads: CATWDGSNYYKKLF. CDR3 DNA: TGTGCCACCTGGGACGGTTCGAATTATTATAAGAAACTCTTT.

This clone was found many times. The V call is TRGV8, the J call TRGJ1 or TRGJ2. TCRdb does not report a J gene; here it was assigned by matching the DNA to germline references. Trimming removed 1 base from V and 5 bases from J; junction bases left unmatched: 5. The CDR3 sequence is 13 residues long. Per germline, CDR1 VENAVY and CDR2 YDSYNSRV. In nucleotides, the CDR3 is TGTGCCACCTGGGATAGCCCTAATTATAAGAAACTCTTT. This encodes CATWDSPNYKKLF.

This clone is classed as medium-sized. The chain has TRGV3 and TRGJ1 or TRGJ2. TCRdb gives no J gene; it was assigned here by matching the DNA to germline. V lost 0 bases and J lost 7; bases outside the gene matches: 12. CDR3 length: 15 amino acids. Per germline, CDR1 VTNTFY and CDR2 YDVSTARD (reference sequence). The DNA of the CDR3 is TGTGCCACCTGGGACAGGCTCCCATTTGGGTATAAGAAACTCTTT. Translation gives CATWDRLPFGYKKLF.

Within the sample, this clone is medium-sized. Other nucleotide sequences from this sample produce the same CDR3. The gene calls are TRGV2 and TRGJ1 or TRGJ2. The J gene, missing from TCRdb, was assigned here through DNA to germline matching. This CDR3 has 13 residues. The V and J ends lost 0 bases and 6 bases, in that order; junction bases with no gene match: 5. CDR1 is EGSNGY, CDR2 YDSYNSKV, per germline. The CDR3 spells CATWDGPSYKKLF. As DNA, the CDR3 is TGTGCCACCTGGGACGGGCCCAGTTATAAGAAACTCTTT.

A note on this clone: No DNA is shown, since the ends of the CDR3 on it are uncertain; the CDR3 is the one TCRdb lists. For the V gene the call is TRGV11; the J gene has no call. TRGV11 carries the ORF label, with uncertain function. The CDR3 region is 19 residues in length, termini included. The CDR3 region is CTTVPAGLGTWFPRIKKLF.

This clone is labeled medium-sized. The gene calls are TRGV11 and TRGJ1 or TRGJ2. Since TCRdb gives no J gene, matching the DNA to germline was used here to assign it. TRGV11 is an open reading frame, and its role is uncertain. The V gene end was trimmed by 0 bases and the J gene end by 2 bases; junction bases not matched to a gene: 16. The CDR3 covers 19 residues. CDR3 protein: CACWIRHDSFQEDYYKKLF. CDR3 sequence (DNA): TGTGCCTGCTGGATTAGGCACGATTCGTTCCAAGAAGATTATTATAAGAAACTCTTT.

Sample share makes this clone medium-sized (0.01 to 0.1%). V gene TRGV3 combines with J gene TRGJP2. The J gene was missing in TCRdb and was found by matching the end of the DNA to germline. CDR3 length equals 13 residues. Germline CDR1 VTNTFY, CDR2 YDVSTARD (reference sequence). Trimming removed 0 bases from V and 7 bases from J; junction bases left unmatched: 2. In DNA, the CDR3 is TGTGCCACCTGGGACAGGCATGATTGGATCAAGACGTTT. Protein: CATWDRHDWIKTF.

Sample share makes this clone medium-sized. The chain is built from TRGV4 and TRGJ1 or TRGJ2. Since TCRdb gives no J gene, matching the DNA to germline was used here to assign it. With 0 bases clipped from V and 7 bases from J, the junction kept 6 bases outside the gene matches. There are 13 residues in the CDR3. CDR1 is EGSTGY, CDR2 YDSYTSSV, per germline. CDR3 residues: CATWDGPVYKKLF. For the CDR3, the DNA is TGTGCCACCTGGGATGGGCCGGTGTATAAGAAACTCTTT.

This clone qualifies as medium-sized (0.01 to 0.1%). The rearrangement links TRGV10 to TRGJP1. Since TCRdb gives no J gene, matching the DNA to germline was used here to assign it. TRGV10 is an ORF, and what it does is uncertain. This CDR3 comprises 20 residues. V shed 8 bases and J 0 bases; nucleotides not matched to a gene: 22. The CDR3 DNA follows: TGTGCTGCGTGGGACTCTCCTCACCCCAGACCGTATACCACTGGTTGGTTCAAGATATTT. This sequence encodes CAAWDSPHPRPYTTGWFKIF.

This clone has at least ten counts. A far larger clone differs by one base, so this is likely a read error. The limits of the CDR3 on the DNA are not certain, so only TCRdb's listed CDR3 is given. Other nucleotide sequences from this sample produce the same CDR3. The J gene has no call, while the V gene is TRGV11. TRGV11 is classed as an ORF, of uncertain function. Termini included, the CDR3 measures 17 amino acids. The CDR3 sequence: CTTVPVRSSQGGFKKLF.

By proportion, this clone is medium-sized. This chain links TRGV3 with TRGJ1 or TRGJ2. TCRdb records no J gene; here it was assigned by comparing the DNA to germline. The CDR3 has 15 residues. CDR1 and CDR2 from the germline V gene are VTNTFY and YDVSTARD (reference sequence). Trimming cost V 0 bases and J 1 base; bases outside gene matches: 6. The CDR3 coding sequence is TGTGCCACCTGGGACAGGCTGCTTAATTATTATAAGAAACTCTTT. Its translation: CATWDRLLNYYKKLF.

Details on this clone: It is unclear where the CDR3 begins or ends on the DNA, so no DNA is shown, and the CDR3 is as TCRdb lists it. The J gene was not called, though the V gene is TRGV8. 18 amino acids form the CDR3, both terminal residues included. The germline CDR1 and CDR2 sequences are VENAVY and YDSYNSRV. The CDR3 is CATWDISIRNSLAVEQHF.

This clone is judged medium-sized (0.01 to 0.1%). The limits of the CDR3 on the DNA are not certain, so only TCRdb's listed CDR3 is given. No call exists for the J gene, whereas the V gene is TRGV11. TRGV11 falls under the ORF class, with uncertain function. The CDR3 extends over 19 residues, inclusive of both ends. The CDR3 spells CTTVPAGSQTLCDIIRMLF.

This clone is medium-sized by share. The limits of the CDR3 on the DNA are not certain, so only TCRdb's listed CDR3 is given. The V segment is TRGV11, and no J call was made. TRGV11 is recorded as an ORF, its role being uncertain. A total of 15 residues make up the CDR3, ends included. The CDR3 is CTTVPAGPAAPFKIF.

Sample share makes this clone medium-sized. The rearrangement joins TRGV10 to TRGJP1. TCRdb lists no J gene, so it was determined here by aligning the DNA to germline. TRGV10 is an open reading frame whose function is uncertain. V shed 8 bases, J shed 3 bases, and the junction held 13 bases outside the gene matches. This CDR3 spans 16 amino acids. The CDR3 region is CAAWDRLLATGWFKIF. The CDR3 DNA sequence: TGTGCTGCGTGGGACCGCCTTTTGGCCACTGGTTGGTTCAAGATATTT.

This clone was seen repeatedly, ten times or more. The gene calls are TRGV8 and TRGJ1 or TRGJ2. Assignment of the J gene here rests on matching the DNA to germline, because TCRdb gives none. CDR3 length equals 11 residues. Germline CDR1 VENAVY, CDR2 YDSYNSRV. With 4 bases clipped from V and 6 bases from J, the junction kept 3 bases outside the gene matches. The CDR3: CATWETYKKLF. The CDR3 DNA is TGTGCCACCTGGGAGACTTATAAGAAACTCTTT.